This entry lists 24 T cell receptor beta chains sequenced from one sample in a study of technical replicates of blood from several donors. Only in-frame clones appear in the TCRdb table, and some are missing; sequencing was by immunoSEQ multiplex PCR. Of 85,000 to 100,000 clones listed, more than 90% are singletons. Input material: T cells isolated from PBMCs. The source of these receptors is a human donor in good health.

The rearrangement links TRBV4-1 to TRBJ2-2; 9 bases line up with TRBD1. This CDR3 has 16 residues. Germline loops: CDR1 MGHRA, CDR2 YSYEKL. The trim removed 0 bases at V and 5 bases at J, leaving 4 bases unmatched. This CDR3 is CASSQDPGTGTGELFF. Written as DNA, the CDR3 is TGCGCCAGCAGCCAAGACCCCGGGACAGGGACCGGGGAGCTGTTTTTT.

The chain recombines TRBV4-1 with TRBJ2-4, with 7 bases fitting TRBD1. V lost 2 bases and J lost 12; bases outside the gene matches: 10. The CDR3 runs to 14 residues. CDR1 and CDR2 from the germline V gene are MGHRA and YSYEKL. The CDR3 region has the DNA TGCGCCAGCAGCCAACCCCTCGACAGGGTTGGTCAGTACTTC. Translating gives CASSQPLDRVGQYF.

The chain combines TRBV27 with TRBJ1-5; possibly TRBD1 for D (6 bases). This CDR3 has 13 residues. CDR1 and CDR2 (germline): MNHEY, SMNVEV (reference sequence). The V gene lost 6 bases and the J gene lost 6 bases, with 12 bases spanning the gap. The CDR3 here is CASRLIGGQPQHF. The CDR3 DNA sequence: TGTGCCAGCAGACTTATAGGGGGTCAGCCCCAGCATTTT.

V gene TRBV28 combines with J gene TRBJ2-3; no reliable D call. Trimming cost V 6 bases and J 4 bases, with 8 bases left between them. The CDR3 extends over 12 amino acids. CDR1 and CDR2 from the germline V gene are MDHEN and SYDVKM. CDR3 amino acids: CASSPRSDTQYF. Written as DNA, the CDR3 is TGTGCCAGCAGCCCCCGTTCAGATACGCAGTATTTT. Variable domain in full (rest from reference TRBV28 and TRBJ2-3): DVKVTQSSRYLVKRTGEKVFLECVQDMDHENMFWYRQDPGLGLRLIYFSYDVKMKEKGDIPEGYSVSREKKERFSLILESASTNQTSMYLCASSPRSDTQYFGPGTRLTVL.

The rearrangement joins TRBV19 to TRBJ1-2, with TRBD1 matching 9 bases. Losses at the gene ends were 2 bases for V and 6 bases for J; bases not matched to a gene: 4. The CDR3 extends over 14 amino acids. The V gene's germline CDR1 is LNHDA and CDR2 SQIVND (reference sequence). The CDR3 loop is CASSITGGENGYTF. For the CDR3, the DNA is TGTGCCAGTAGTATAACAGGGGGCGAGAATGGCTACACCTTC.

This chain links TRBV29-1 with TRBJ2-7; D perhaps matches TRBD1 (6 bases). Germline V gives CDR1 SQVTM, CDR2 ANQGSEA. V lost 6 bases to trimming and J lost 5 bases, with 38 bases between them. There are 20 residues in the CDR3. In DNA, the CDR3 is TGCAGCGTCGCTCGGTTTTCTGTCGGTCAGGGGCAACCGATAAGAGACGAGCAGTACTTC. Its protein is CSVARFSVGQGQPIRDEQYF.

This clone has a handful of counts. The genes are TRBV18 and TRBJ1-1; the D gene is possibly TRBD1 (6 bases). The CDR3 has 14 amino acids. Germline-derived CDR1 and CDR2 are KGHSH and LQKENI. Trimming stripped 4 bases from V and 5 bases from J, with 14 bases between. The CDR3 DNA is TGTGCCAGCTCACTGACAGGTGGGGAAACTGAAGCTTTCTTT. It codes for CASSLTGGETEAFF.

This clone was counted once. The chain links TRBV5-1 to TRBJ2-3; D is possibly TRBD2 (5 bases). The V gene lost 7 bases and the J gene lost 2 bases, with 14 bases spanning the gap. The CDR3 loop spans 14 amino acids. CDR1 and CDR2 from the germline V gene are SGHRS and YFSETQ. CDR3 in amino acids: CASGEKRTTDTQYF. The CDR3 bases are TGCGCCAGCGGAGAAAAGCGGACCACAGATACGCAGTATTTT.

The chain is built from TRBV11-1 and TRBJ2-3; no definite D call. With 1 base removed from V and 1 base from J, the gap between germline ends came to 6 bases. The CDR3 contains 14 residues. Germline values: CDR1 SGHAT, CDR2 FQDESV (reference sequence). As DNA, the CDR3 is TGTGCCAGCAGCTTAGTGCAGGGCACAGATACGCAGTATTTT. It specifies CASSLVQGTDTQYF.

J is TRBJ2-5 and V is TRBV6-1, with 10 bases identical to TRBD1. The germline gives CDR1 MNHNS, CDR2 SASEGT. V was clipped by 2 bases and J by 4 bases; unmatched bases: 10. The CDR3 spans 17 residues. The CDR3: CASSEWGQGQFGETQYF. In nucleotides, the CDR3 is TGTGCCAGCAGTGAATGGGGACAGGGGCAATTTGGAGAGACCCAGTACTTC.

The gene calls are TRBV19 and TRBJ1-2; the match to TRBD1 covers 8 bases. The CDR3 spans 19 residues. Germline trimming cut 6 bases from V and 4 bases from J; bases unmatched to any gene: 22. The germline V gene has CDR1 LNHDA and CDR2 SQIVND (reference sequence). CDR3 sequence reads: CASRRPGDRSSLGIYGYTF. In DNA form, the CDR3 reads TGTGCCAGTAGGCGCCCTGGGGACAGGTCGTCCCTAGGGATCTATGGCTACACCTTC. Based on the CDR3 plus reference TRBV19 and TRBJ1-2, the full variable domain is DGGITQSPKYLFRKEGQNVTLSCEQNLNHDAMYWYRQDPGQGLRLIYYSQIVNDFQKGDIAEGYSVSREKKESFPLTVTSAQKNPTAFYLCASRRPGDRSSLGIYGYTFGSGTRLTVV.

The chain is built from TRBV9 and TRBJ2-3; TRBD2 matches at 9 bases. This CDR3 has 16 amino acids. After removal of 4 bases from V and 0 bases from J, the junction contained 6 bases not matched to a gene. Germline CDR1 and CDR2: SGDLS and YYNGEE. CDR3 in DNA: TGTGCCAGCAGCTATATTAGCGGGGGAAGCACAGATACGCAGTATTTT. The encoded protein is CASSYISGGSTDTQYF.

The rearrangement links TRBV2 to TRBJ1-1; 10 nucleotides align to TRBD1. V shed 4 bases, J shed 12 bases, and the junction held 8 bases outside the gene matches. This CDR3 contains 13 residues. Germline V gene lookup returns CDR1 SNHLY and CDR2 FYNNEI. The CDR3 here is CASSGGTGVAPFF. The CDR3 DNA follows: TGTGCCAGCAGTGGAGGGACAGGGGTTGCTCCTTTCTTT.

This chain connects TRBV5-1 to TRBJ1-1; TRBD1 matches 8 bases. V was clipped by 4 bases and J by 1 base; unmatched bases: 12. CDR3 size: 17 residues. The germline V gene has CDR1 SGHRS and CDR2 YFSETQ. CDR3 in amino acids: CASSHQPGQAENTEAFF. The CDR3 nucleotides are TGCGCCAGCAGCCACCAACCGGGACAGGCTGAGAACACTGAAGCTTTCTTT.

The chain is built from TRBV5-6 and TRBJ2-2, with a possible D match to TRBD2 (5 bases). V lost 2 bases, J lost 4 bases, and 15 bases lay in between. This CDR3 comprises 16 residues. Germline-derived CDR1 and CDR2 are SGHDT and YYEEEE. The CDR3 loop reads CASSLRLPRGTGELFF. CDR3 in DNA: TGTGCCAGCAGCTTACGGCTTCCACGGGGCACCGGGGAGCTGTTTTTT.

To note about this clone: Other DNA sequences within the sample encode an identical CDR3. J is TRBJ2-3 and V is TRBV27; the match to TRBD2 covers 12 bases. The trim removed 2 bases at V and 6 bases at J, leaving 12 bases unmatched. CDR1 and CDR2 (germline): MNHEY, SMNVEV (reference sequence). The CDR3 spans 18 residues. CDR3 sequence reads: CASSLAALAGGMTDTQYF. CDR3 nucleotides: TGTGCCAGCAGTTTAGCCGCCCTAGCGGGGGGGATGACGGATACGCAGTATTTT.

This rearrangement joins TRBV5-1 to TRBJ2-3, with D possibly TRBD2 on 7 matching bases. Trimming took 4 bases from V and 2 from J, leaving 17 bases between them. The CDR3 has 16 amino acids. Germline assignment: CDR1 SGHRS and CDR2 YFSETQ. CDR3 region: CASSKGGGKNTDTQYF. CDR3 DNA sequence: TGCGCCAGCAGCAAGGGGGGGGGAAAGAACACAGATACGCAGTATTTT.

The chain is built from TRBV27 and TRBJ2-5; 10 bases align to TRBD2. Unmatched junction bases numbered 13, after V lost 2 bases and J lost 1 base. The germline CDR1 and CDR2 sequences are MNHEY and SMNVEV (reference sequence). The CDR3 runs to 19 residues. Here the CDR3 DNA reads TGTGCCAGCAGTTTAGATGGGCCGCTAGCGGGAGAGGCCCAAGAGACCCAGTACTTC. This encodes CASSLDGPLAGEAQETQYF.

The CDR3 here is CASSWQGLNTEAFF. The CDR3 DNA sequence: TGTGCCAGCAGCTGGCAGGGGTTAAACACTGAAGCTTTCTTT. The V and J genes are TRBV7-2 and TRBJ1-1, with a tentative D call TRBD1 (6 bases). Germline CDR1 is SGHTA and CDR2 is FQGNSA. CDR3 size: 14 residues. V was pared by 4 bases and J by 2 bases, with 11 bases between.

The chain carries TRBV14 and TRBJ2-1; 7 nucleotides agree with TRBD1. CDR1 and CDR2 (germline): SGHDN, FVKESK. The V gene end was trimmed by 4 bases and the J gene end by 3 bases; junction bases not matched to a gene: 0. The CDR3 is 13 residues long. The CDR3 DNA reads TGTGCCAGCAGCCGGACAGGCTACAATGAGCAGTTCTTC. It is translated as CASSRTGYNEQFF.

The rearrangement uses TRBV28 and TRBJ2-7, with 9 bases fitting TRBD1. Per germline, CDR1 MDHEN and CDR2 SYDVKM. This CDR3 region has 15 residues. Trimming took 2 bases from V and 4 from J; bases not matched to a gene: 6. CDR3 nucleotide sequence: TGTGCCAGCAGTTTAACTGGGACAGGGAGATACGAGCAGTACTTC. It specifies CASSLTGTGRYEQYF.

The chain couples TRBV28 to TRBJ1-5; perhaps TRBD1 as D (5 bases). The ends were cut back, 5 bases at V and 2 bases at J, with 13 bases in the middle. CDR3 length: 15 amino acids. Looked up from germline, CDR1 is MDHEN and CDR2 is SYDVKM. In DNA form, the CDR3 reads TGTGCCAGCAGTCCCGGGGGGGTTGGCAATCAGCCCCAGCATTTT. This translates into CASSPGGVGNQPQHF.

The genes are TRBV7-2 and TRBJ2-7; 8 bases are shared with TRBD1. The CDR3 extends over 16 amino acids. Germline CDR1 reads SGHTA; CDR2 reads FQGNSA. V shed 4 bases and J 3 bases; nucleotides not matched to a gene: 11. This CDR3 reads CASSWGKRDRIYEQYF. The CDR3 bases are TGTGCCAGCAGCTGGGGAAAACGGGACAGGATCTACGAGCAGTACTTC. Combining the CDR3 with reference TRBV7-2 and TRBJ2-7 gives the whole variable domain GAGVSQSPSNKVTEKGKDVELRCDPISGHTALYWYRQSLGQGLEFLIYFQGNSAPDKSGLPSDRFSAERTGGSVSTLTIQRTQQEDSAVYLCASSWGKRDRIYEQYFGPGTRLTVT.

This rearrangement joins TRBV7-9 to TRBJ2-1; TRBD1 matches at 8 bases. V gave up 3 bases and J gave up 0 bases; unmatched junction bases: 4. The CDR3 is 16 residues long. Germline V CDR1 and CDR2: SEHNR, FQNEAQ (reference sequence). The CDR3 bases are TGTGCCAGCAGCTTTGGACAGGGAATCTCCTACAATGAGCAGTTCTTC. Protein product: CASSFGQGISYNEQFF.